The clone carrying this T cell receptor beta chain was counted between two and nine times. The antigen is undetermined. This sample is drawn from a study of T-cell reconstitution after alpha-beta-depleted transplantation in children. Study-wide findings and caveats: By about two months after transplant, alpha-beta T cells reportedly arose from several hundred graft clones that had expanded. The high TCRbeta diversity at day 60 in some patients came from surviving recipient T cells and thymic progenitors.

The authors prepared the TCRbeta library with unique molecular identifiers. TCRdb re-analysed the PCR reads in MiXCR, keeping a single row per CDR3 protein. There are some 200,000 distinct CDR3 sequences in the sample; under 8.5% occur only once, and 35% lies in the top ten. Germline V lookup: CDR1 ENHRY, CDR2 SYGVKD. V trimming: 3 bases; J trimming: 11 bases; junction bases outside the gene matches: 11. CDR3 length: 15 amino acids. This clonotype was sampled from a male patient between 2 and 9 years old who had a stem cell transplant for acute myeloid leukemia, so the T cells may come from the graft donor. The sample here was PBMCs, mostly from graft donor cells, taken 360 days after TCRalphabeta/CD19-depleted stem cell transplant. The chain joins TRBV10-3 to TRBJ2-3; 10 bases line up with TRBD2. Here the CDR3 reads CAISEASGGGSGQYF. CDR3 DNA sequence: TGTGCCATCAGTGAAGCTAGCGGGGGCGGTAGCGGGCAGTATTTT.